The 30 T cell receptor beta chains in this list originate from one sample, sequenced in a study of response to subunit inactivated influenza vaccine. In TCRdb, the RT-PCR reads were re-called with MiXCR into one record per CDR3 protein. The profile covers fewer than 750,000 distinct CDR3 sequences, with 12% to 15% appearing a single time and approximately 12% taken by the ten largest. This specimen consisted of PBMCs from blood, obtained 11 to 12 days after vaccination. The receptors derive from a middle-aged man who received an inactivated influenza vaccine.

There are a few counts of this clonotype. The rearrangement joins TRBV5-1 to TRBJ1-2; D is unresolved. Germline V gives CDR1 SGHRS, CDR2 YFSETQ. This CDR3 contains 13 residues. Trimming took 1 base from V and 8 from J, leaving 12 bases between them. CDR3 coding DNA: TGCGCCAGCAGCTTGTTTGGTTCGGGGGGCTACACCTTC. It specifies CASSLFGSGGYTF. Full variable domain (missing parts from reference TRBV5-1 and TRBJ1-2): KAGVTQTPRYLIKTRGQQVTLSCSPISGHRSVSWYQQTPGQGLQFLFEYFSETQRNKGNFPGRFSGRQFSNSRSEMNVSTLELGDSALYLCASSLFGSGGYTFGSGTRLTVV.

The chain has TRBV2 and TRBJ2-5, with 8 nucleotides matching TRBD1. Germline trimming cut 7 bases from V and 1 base from J; bases unmatched to any gene: 2. Germline-derived CDR1 and CDR2 are SNHLY and FYNNEI. This CDR3 has 13 residues. CDR3 residues: CASKGQGQETQYF. As DNA, the CDR3 is TGTGCCAGCAAAGGACAGGGCCAAGAGACCCAGTACTTC.

This clonotype was seen a few times. The V gene is TRBV20-1, the J gene TRBJ2-7; D is perhaps TRBD2 (6 bases). Germline CDR1 DFQATT, CDR2 SNEGSKA (reference sequence). The CDR3 is 15 residues long. Trimming took 0 bases from V and 1 from J, leaving 13 bases between them. This CDR3 is CSARDGGRRSYEQYF. As DNA, the CDR3 is TGCAGTGCTAGAGATGGAGGGCGGAGGTCCTACGAGCAGTACTTC.

In its sample, this clonotype was seen many times. The J gene is TRBJ2-1, the V gene TRBV5-1; D remains unclear. V lost 0 bases and J 9 bases, leaving 4 bases between the germline ends. Germline V gene lookup returns CDR1 SGHRS and CDR2 YFSETQ. CDR3 size: 11 residues. CDR3 sequence reads: CASSLDTEQFF. CDR3 DNA: TGCGCCAGCAGCTTGGACACTGAGCAGTTCTTC.

This rearrangement joins TRBV6-2 or TRBV6-3 to TRBJ2-7, with TRBD1 matching 12 bases. CDR1 MNHEY and CDR2 SVGEGT come from the germline V gene. With 6 bases clipped from V and 1 base from J, the junction kept 13 bases outside the gene matches. This CDR3 has 18 residues. The CDR3 sequence is CASRWDRGHLAGSYEQYF. The CDR3 DNA follows: TGTGCCAGCAGGTGGGACAGGGGGCATCTAGCCGGATCCTACGAGCAGTACTTC.

V is TRBV20-1 and J is TRBJ2-7, with D maybe TRBD1 (6 bases). The V and J ends lost 6 bases and 0 bases respectively, with 15 bases between them. CDR1 and CDR2 (germline): DFQATT, SNEGSKA (reference sequence). The CDR3 is made up of 14 amino acids. CDR3 DNA: TGCAGTGCCTCGGGACATACTCGCTCCTACGAGCAGTACTTC. Translation: CSASGHTRSYEQYF.

This clonotype was observed a handful of times. This chain joins TRBV6-2 or TRBV6-3 and TRBJ2-7; the match to TRBD1 covers 9 bases. The CDR3 consists of 16 residues. CDR1 is MNHEY and CDR2 is SVGEGT in the germline V gene. V trimming: 5 bases; J trimming: 4 bases; junction bases outside the gene matches: 12. DNA of the CDR3: TGTGCCAGCAGTCCACGGGATGGGACAGGGTCATACGAGCAGTACTTC. Amino acid sequence: CASSPRDGTGSYEQYF.

This clonotype was detected only a few times. The chain couples TRBV28 to TRBJ1-2, with D unclear. This CDR3 spans 14 amino acids. Germline loops: CDR1 MDHEN, CDR2 SYDVKM. Trimming took 10 bases from V and 0 from J, leaving 15 bases between them. The CDR3 protein is CATALGPANYGYTF. The CDR3 coding sequence is TGTGCCACCGCCCTTGGGCCAGCTAACTATGGCTACACCTTC.

The rearrangement links TRBV2 to TRBJ1-5; 10 nucleotides match TRBD1. Germline loops: CDR1 SNHLY, CDR2 FYNNEI. Trimming at V came to 7 bases and at J to 10 bases, leaving 7 bases not matched to a gene. CDR3 length: 13 amino acids. The DNA of the CDR3 is TGTGCCAGCAAGGACAGGGGGTCGGGACCCCAGCATTTT. This sequence encodes CASKDRGSGPQHF.

This clonotype showed up just a few times. This chain connects TRBV5-1 to TRBJ2-7, with D possibly matching TRBD2 (6 bases). The V gene's germline CDR1 is SGHRS and CDR2 YFSETQ. V was trimmed by 4 bases and J by 2 bases, leaving 13 bases between them. This CDR3 spans 14 amino acids. The CDR3 DNA sequence: TGCGCCAGCAGCGCCGGGGGTTCCGCCTACGAGCAGTACTTC. This gives the protein CASSAGGSAYEQYF.

The V gene is TRBV20-1, the J gene TRBJ2-5, with D possibly TRBD1 on 5 matching bases. The V gene lost 2 bases and the J gene lost 2 bases, with 12 bases spanning the gap. Germline V gives CDR1 DFQATT, CDR2 SNEGSKA (reference sequence). This CDR3 has 14 residues. The CDR3 coding sequence is TGCAGTGCTAGATCGAGGACAAGTCAAGAGACCCAGTACTTC. Translation: CSARSRTSQETQYF.

The gene calls are TRBV5-1 and TRBJ2-1, with TRBD2 identical over 8 bases. Germline CDR1 and CDR2: SGHRS and YFSETQ. The trim removed 4 bases at V and 7 bases at J, leaving 4 bases unmatched. The CDR3 totals 13 residues. This CDR3 reads CASSTGLDNEQFF. CDR3 nucleotide sequence: TGCGCCAGCAGCACGGGACTAGATAATGAGCAGTTCTTC.

This chain links TRBV7-8 with TRBJ1-1; D perhaps matches TRBD1 (5 bases). The ends were cut back, 4 bases at V and 4 bases at J, with 16 bases in the middle. Germline CDR1 is SGHVS and CDR2 is FQNEAQ. The length of the CDR3 is 15 residues. The CDR3 DNA sequence: TGTGCCAGCAGCTCCCAGCCGGGTCAGGGCACTGAAGCTTTCTTT. Its translation: CASSSQPGQGTEAFF.

The rearrangement joins TRBV6-1 to TRBJ2-1, with 7 nucleotides matching TRBD1. CDR1 MNHNS and CDR2 SASEGT come from the germline V gene. The CDR3 totals 14 residues. Trimming removed 5 bases from V and 6 bases from J; junction bases left unmatched: 7. The DNA of the CDR3 is TGTGCCAGCAGTCTAGGTAACAGGGGCAATGAGCAGTTCTTC. Protein product: CASSLGNRGNEQFF.

The chain links TRBV28 to TRBJ1-2, with TRBD1 matching 7 bases. Germline CDR1 MDHEN, CDR2 SYDVKM. The CDR3 totals 14 residues. V lost 6 bases to trimming and J lost 6 bases; unmatched junction nucleotides: 10. In DNA, the CDR3 is TGTGCCAGCAGCCCCCAGGGGGGGAACCATGGCTACACCTTC. Translated: CASSPQGGNHGYTF.

This clonotype has at least ten counts. V is TRBV12-3 or TRBV12-4 and J is TRBJ1-5; D remains ambiguous. The V end was cut by 1 base, the J end by 0 bases, with 4 bases between. This CDR3 comprises 14 residues. Written as DNA, the CDR3 is TGTGCCAGCAGTTTAGGTTTTAGCAATCAGCCCCAGCATTTT. This gives the protein CASSLGFSNQPQHF.

This clonotype turned up a few times. This chain uses TRBV6-1 with TRBJ1-1; 9 bases line up with TRBD1. V shed 11 bases and J 3 bases; nucleotides not matched to a gene: 7. The CDR3 has 13 amino acids. Germline V gene sequence: CDR1 MNHNS, CDR2 SASEGT. The DNA for the CDR3 is TGTGCCTCAGGGCACAGGGGGCACACTGAAGCTTTCTTT. The encoded protein is CASGHRGHTEAFF.

This clonotype was counted between two and nine times. The CDR3 here is CASSLGGQLFF. The CDR3 coding sequence is TGTGCCAGCAGCTTAGGTGGTCAACTGTTTTTT. The chain uses TRBV7-8 and TRBJ1-4; D unresolved. There are 11 residues in the CDR3. Trimming left V 1 base short and J 12 bases short, with 6 bases between. CDR1 is SGHVS, CDR2 FQNEAQ, per germline.

The DNA for the CDR3 is TGTGCCAGCAGTAACCTAGCGGGAGCCTACAATGAGCAGTTCTTC. This gives the protein CASSNLAGAYNEQFF. The chain joins TRBV6-2 or TRBV6-3 to TRBJ2-1; 10 nucleotides agree with TRBD2. CDR1 and CDR2 from the germline V gene are MNHEY and SVGEGT. V gave up 5 bases and J gave up 2 bases; unmatched junction bases: 3. The CDR3 is made up of 15 amino acids.

The J gene is TRBJ2-7, the V gene TRBV20-1; 8 bases match TRBD2. V lost 4 bases, J lost 0 bases, and 8 bases stayed unmatched. This CDR3 spans 15 amino acids. Per the germline V gene, CDR1 is DFQATT and CDR2 is SNEGSKA (reference sequence). The CDR3 region is CSAKLAAKSSYEQYF. The CDR3 bases are TGCAGTGCTAAACTAGCGGCTAAGAGCTCCTACGAGCAGTACTTC.

The chain uses TRBV4-3 and TRBJ2-3, with 7 bases matching TRBD1. The germline gives CDR1 LGHNA, CDR2 YSLEER. The CDR3 spans 15 residues. V trimming: 1 base; J trimming: 4 bases; junction bases outside the gene matches: 5. The CDR3 is CASSQAWTGSDTQYF. The CDR3 DNA is TGCGCCAGCAGCCAAGCCTGGACAGGCTCAGATACGCAGTATTTT.

This clonotype was seen a handful of times. The V call is TRBV19, the J call TRBJ1-6; D uncertain. Germline V lookup: CDR1 LNHDA, CDR2 SQIVND (reference sequence). The CDR3 has 15 residues. Trimming removed 1 base from V and 7 bases from J, with 11 bases in between. DNA of the CDR3: TGTGCCAGTAGTATAGCCAACATGGGGAATTCACCCCTCCACTTT. Protein: CASSIANMGNSPLHF.

The V call is TRBV4-2, the J call TRBJ2-5; D may be TRBD2 (5 bases). Trimming pared 2 bases from V and 5 bases from J, leaving 18 bases between. Germline lookup yields CDR1 LGHNA and CDR2 YNFKEQ. The CDR3 spans 16 residues. The CDR3 bases are TGTGCCAGCAGCCAAAACCGGGATACGCCCGGGGAGACCCAGTACTTC. Residues: CASSQNRDTPGETQYF.

This clonotype was observed a handful of times. This sequence joins TRBV28 and TRBJ1-1; 9 bases are shared with TRBD1. There are 17 residues in the CDR3. Looked up from germline, CDR1 is MDHEN and CDR2 is SYDVKM. With V trimmed by 5 bases and J by 9 bases, 19 bases remained unmatched. The DNA of the CDR3 is TGTGCCAGCAGTCCAGCTCATTCCGGGACAGGGAATCGGAAAGCTTTCTTT. It translates to CASSPAHSGTGNRKAFF. The whole variable domain, remainder taken from reference TRBV28 and TRBJ1-1, is DVKVTQSSRYLVKRTGEKVFLECVQDMDHENMFWYRQDPGLGLRLIYFSYDVKMKEKGDIPEGYSVSREKKERFSLILESASTNQTSMYLCASSPAHSGTGNRKAFFGQGTRLTVV.

The V call is TRBV27, the J call TRBJ1-1, with D hard to call. The CDR3 is 12 amino acids. Germline CDR1 MNHEY, CDR2 SMNVEV (reference sequence). Trimming left V 7 bases short and J 0 bases short, with 6 bases between. The CDR3 DNA is TGTGCCAGCATGTCGGTGAACACTGAAGCTTTCTTT. This sequence encodes CASMSVNTEAFF.

The V call is TRBV24-1, the J call TRBJ2-1; 11 bases are a match to TRBD1. CDR1 and CDR2 (germline): KGHDR, SFDVKD. The CDR3 is made up of 16 amino acids. V lost 5 bases to trimming and J lost 2 bases; unmatched junction nucleotides: 4. The CDR3 DNA reads TGTGCCACCAGTGCTTCGGGACAGGGGGCCTACAATGAGCAGTTCTTC. It yields the protein CATSASGQGAYNEQFF.

The rearrangement joins TRBV12-3 or TRBV12-4 to TRBJ1-1, with D hard to call. The V end lost 1 base, the J end lost 6 bases, and 9 bases lay between the germline ends. CDR3 length: 13 amino acids. The CDR3 nucleotides read TGTGCCAGCAGTTTAGGAGCTAGCGCTGAAGCTTTCTTT. As protein: CASSLGASAEAFF.

This clonotype was seen many times. The genes are TRBV5-1 and TRBJ2-1; 9 bases are shared with TRBD2. Germline assignment: CDR1 SGHRS and CDR2 YFSETQ. With 0 bases clipped from V and 7 bases from J, the junction kept 11 bases outside the gene matches. CDR3 length equals 17 residues. The CDR3 loop reads CASSLAGGGRARNEQFF. CDR3 coding DNA: TGCGCCAGCAGCTTGGCCGGCGGCGGGAGGGCAAGGAATGAGCAGTTCTTC.

There are a few counts of this clonotype. This chain connects TRBV29-1 to TRBJ1-1, with 10 bases lining up with TRBD1. Germline V gene data show CDR1 as SQVTM and CDR2 as ANQGSEA. CDR3 length: 15 residues. Unmatched junction bases numbered 7, after V lost 5 bases and J lost 1 base. The CDR3 loop is CSVLTGGLGNTEAFF. CDR3 sequence (DNA): TGCAGCGTTCTGACAGGGGGCCTGGGGAACACTGAAGCTTTCTTT.

This clonotype was observed a handful of times. The chain carries TRBV2 and TRBJ1-1; 12 bases align to TRBD1. V trimming: 6 bases; J trimming: 0 bases; junction bases outside the gene matches: 2. The CDR3 consists of 15 residues. Germline assignment: CDR1 SNHLY and CDR2 FYNNEI. The CDR3 region has the DNA TGTGCCAGCAGGCGGGACAGGGGGCTGAACACTGAAGCTTTCTTT. It codes for CASRRDRGLNTEAFF.